This T cell receptor (beta chain) was obtained from a study of blood T cell repertoires in COVID-19. In the study overall: Spain, Italy and the United States supplied samples that represented acute and convalescent COVID-19. In each case, the material was cDNA or gDNA derived from T cells, B-cell-depleted T cells, or PBMCs.

TCRdb keeps only in-frame clones here, not all; method: immunoSEQ multiplex PCR. This table holds under 250,000 clones, about nine tenths found once. The CDR3 is made up of 16 amino acids. V gave up 2 bases and J gave up 5 bases; unmatched junction bases: 3. Germline CDR1 reads SGHDT; CDR2 reads YYEEEE. This TCR came from a woman aged 60-70 years with acute or convalescent COVID-19. The specimen was peripheral blood. V usage is TRBV5-6 and J usage is TRBJ2-2, with 13 bases aligning to TRBD2. The CDR3, as DNA: TGTGCCAGCAGCTTAAGACTAGCGGGAGGTACCGGGGAGCTGTTTTTT. Its protein product is CASSLRLAGGTGELFF.